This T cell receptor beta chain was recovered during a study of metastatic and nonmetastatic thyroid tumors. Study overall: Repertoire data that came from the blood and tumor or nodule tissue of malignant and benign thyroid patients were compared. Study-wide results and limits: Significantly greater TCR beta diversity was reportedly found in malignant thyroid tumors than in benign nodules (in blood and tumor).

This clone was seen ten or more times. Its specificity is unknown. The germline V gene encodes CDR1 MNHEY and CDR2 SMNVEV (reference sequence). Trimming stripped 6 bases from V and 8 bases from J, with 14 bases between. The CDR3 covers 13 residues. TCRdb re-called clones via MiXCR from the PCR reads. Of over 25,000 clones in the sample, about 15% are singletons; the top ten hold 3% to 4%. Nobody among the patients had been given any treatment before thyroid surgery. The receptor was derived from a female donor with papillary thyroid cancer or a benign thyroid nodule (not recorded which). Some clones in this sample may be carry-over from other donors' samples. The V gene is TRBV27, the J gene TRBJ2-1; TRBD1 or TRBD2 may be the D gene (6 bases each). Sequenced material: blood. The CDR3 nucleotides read TGTGCCAGCAGCTCCTTGGGGGGCCATGAGCAGTTCTTC. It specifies CASSSLGGHEQFF.